What follows describes a single T cell receptor beta chain. The antigen is not known. The CDR3 length is 17 residues. Germline V gives CDR1 SGHRS, CDR2 YFSETQ. The sample comes from a study of T cells expressing NK-cell markers. Study-wide background: The study drew TCR beta repertoires from sorted CD3+CD56+NKG2C+, CD3+CD56+NKG2C- and CD3+CD56-NKG2C+ T cells. Eight donors were sequenced, of whom seven were HCMV-seropositive, while the remaining one was HCMV-seronegative.

Broader study findings: A few of the donors also had these clonotypes leading their CD3+CD56-NKG2C+ fraction.

TCRdb re-called the 5' RACE reads; one entry per CDR3 protein, DNA not given. The sample's table shows 300,000 to 450,000 distinct CDR3 sequences. The sample consisted of blood T cells: a sorted CD56 or NKG2C T cell subset, CD4+ or CD8+ T cells, or bulk PBMC T cells (not recorded which). The sequence was collected from a man aged 18-70 years in good health. The genes are TRBV5-1 and TRBJ1-6; TCRdb names TRBD1, which stays unverified in the absence of DNA. The CDR3 is CASSLDNNGRGNSPLHF.